A selection of T cell receptor beta chains follows, all from one sample in a study of T cells in Graves' hyperthyroidism and ophthalmopathy. TCRdb re-derived calls from the multiplex PCR reads in MiXCR, one entry per CDR3 protein. The sample holds about 710,000 distinct CDR3 sequences, about 17% seen once. The sequenced sample consisted of blood. These receptors all stem from a man aged 18 to 30 with Graves' hyperthyroidism. CDR3s include the opening cysteine and the closing phenylalanine or tryptophan. A D gene is named only where the DNA matches it firmly. Clone size, where shown, is once, few, many, or a class for clones that have expanded.

>17|TRBJ1-2|few|-|TRBV7-8
TGTGCCAGCAGCCCCGAGGCACAGGGATGGGCAAACTATGGCTACACCTTC
CASSPEAQGWANYGYTF
>11|TRBJ2-7|many|-|TRBV20-1
TGCAGTGCTAGTCGCTACTACGAGCAGTACTTC
CSASRYYEQYF
>15|TRBJ2-1|many|TRBD2|TRBV7-8
TGTGCCAGCAGCCCTGGACTAGCGGGTACCAATGAGCAGTTCTTC
CASSPGLAGTNEQFF
>18|TRBJ2-1|-|TRBD2|TRBV7-2
TGTGCCAGCAGCTTAGTAGGACTAGCGGGAGGGGGGGGCAATGAGCAGTTCTTC
CASSLVGLAGGGGNEQFF
>16|TRBJ2-5|many|-|TRBV20-1
TGCAGTGCTAGGCCCGATCGAGAGTTTGGGCAAGAGACCCAGTACTTC
CSARPDREFGQETQYF
>13|TRBJ1-2|-|-|TRBV20-1
TGCAGTGCTAGACAAACTCCTGGCTATGGCTACACCTTC
CSARQTPGYGYTF
>13|TRBJ1-6|-|-|TRBV5-1
TGCGCCAGCAGTTCAGGGACGGGATCACCCCTCCACTTT
CASSSGTGSPLHF
>15|TRBJ1-6|-|-|TRBV11-3
TGTGCCAGCAGCTTAGGAGCAGGGGATGATTCACCCCTCCACTTT
CASSLGAGDDSPLHF
>16|TRBJ2-3|-|TRBD1|TRBV2
TGTGCCAGCGTCGGGACAGGGGGCTGGAGCACAGATACGCAGTATTTT
CASVGTGGWSTDTQYF
>14|TRBJ2-3|-|-|TRBV19
TGTGCCAGTAGTATCCTAGCCCGCACAGATACGCAGTATTTT
CASSILARTDTQYF
>15|TRBJ2-3|once|TRBD2|TRBV25-1
TGTGCCAGCAGTGGAGCTAGCGGGATGTCAGATACGCAGTATTTT
CASSGASGMSDTQYF
>13|TRBJ2-5|few|-|TRBV9
TGTGCCAGCAGCGCCCAGGCGGAAGAGACCCAGTACTTC
CASSAQAEETQYF
>13|TRBJ2-7|many|-|TRBV27
TGTGCCAGCAGTTCCGGGAAAGGTAACGAGCAGTACTTC
CASSSGKGNEQYF
>14|TRBJ2-3|many|TRBD2|TRBV20-1
TGCAGTGCTGGCGGGGGGGAAGGGGCGGATACGCAGTATTTT
CSAGGGEGADTQYF
>13|TRBJ1-1|-|-|TRBV3-1
TGTGCCAGCAGCAACCGGGACTTTACTGAAGCTTTCTTT
CASSNRDFTEAFF
>15|TRBJ2-1|few|-|TRBV12-3/TRBV12-4
TGTGCCAGCGAAAGGGATAGTTTCTCCTACAATGAGCAGTTCTTC
CASERDSFSYNEQFF
>17|TRBJ2-7|few|TRBD1|TRBV30
TGTGCCTGGAGTCCAAAACTTGGGACAGGGATTTCCTACGAGCAGTACTTC
CAWSPKLGTGISYEQYF
>14|TRBJ1-4|few|-|TRBV9
TGTGCCAGCAGCGTAGGAGACAGCAGGGAAAAACTGTTTTTT
CASSVGDSREKLFF
>14|TRBJ2-7|many|-|TRBV6-1
TGTGCCAGCAGTGCAAAAGGGCAGTCCTACGAGCAGTACTTC
CASSAKGQSYEQYF
>14|TRBJ2-5|-|-|TRBV7-2
TGTGCCAGCAGCCTGGACAGATTCCAAGAGACCCAGTACTTC
CASSLDRFQETQYF
>15|TRBJ2-7|many|TRBD1|TRBV27
TGTGCCAGCAGTGTAGGACAGGGGGGCTCCTACGAGCAGTACTTC
CASSVGQGGSYEQYF
>13|TRBJ2-7|many|-|TRBV20-1
TGCAGTGCTAGGGAGGGGCAGGGGCGTGAGCAGTACTTC
CSAREGQGREQYF
>16|TRBJ1-1|few|TRBD1|TRBV5-1
TGCGCCAGCAGCTTCGACAGGGTGGGAATGAACACTGAAGCTTTCTTT
CASSFDRVGMNTEAFF
>18|TRBJ2-5|-|-|TRBV7-9
TGTGCCAGCAGCTTAACCCGTCGGCGGTGGGGCAGCGAAGAGACCCAGTACTTC
CASSLTRRRWGSEETQYF
>14|TRBJ2-3|few|-|TRBV20-1
TGCAGTGCTAGAGATTGGACCACCACAGATACGCAGTATTTT
CSARDWTTTDTQYF
>13|TRBJ1-1|-|-|TRBV10-3
TGTGCCATCAGTGAGAGAGGGTCTGATGAAGCTTTCTTT
CAISERGSDEAFF
>18|TRBJ1-2|few|-|TRBV2
TGTGCCAGCAGTGAAAGGGGATTGGGCAGAGCCTTAAACTATGGCTACACCTTC
CASSERGLGRALNYGYTF
>15|TRBJ1-3|few|-|TRBV5-1
TGCGCCAGCAGCCCGGAGGTCAACTCTGGAAACACCATATATTTT
CASSPEVNSGNTIYF